The sequence of this TCR beta chain was determined in a study of shared clonotypes between healthy human individuals. V lost 2 bases and J lost 1; bases outside the gene matches: 2. Germline values: CDR1 KGHSH, CDR2 LQKENI. The CDR3 is made up of 14 amino acids. Repertoires were generated with immunoSEQ multiplex PCR, while TCRdb's copy carries only in-frame clones and drops some. In the table there are around 2,000,000 clones, 90% to 95% of which are singletons. This chain uses TRBV18 with TRBJ2-7, with 7 bases lining up with TRBD1. Source material: naive CD4+ T cells sorted from blood. Subset indicated: CD45RA+ positively selected. The sequence came from a man aged 18-30 years in good health. The CDR3 protein is CASSPVGQSYEQYF. Written as DNA, the CDR3 is TGTGCCAGCTCACCAGTGGGACAGTCCTACGAGCAGTACTTC.